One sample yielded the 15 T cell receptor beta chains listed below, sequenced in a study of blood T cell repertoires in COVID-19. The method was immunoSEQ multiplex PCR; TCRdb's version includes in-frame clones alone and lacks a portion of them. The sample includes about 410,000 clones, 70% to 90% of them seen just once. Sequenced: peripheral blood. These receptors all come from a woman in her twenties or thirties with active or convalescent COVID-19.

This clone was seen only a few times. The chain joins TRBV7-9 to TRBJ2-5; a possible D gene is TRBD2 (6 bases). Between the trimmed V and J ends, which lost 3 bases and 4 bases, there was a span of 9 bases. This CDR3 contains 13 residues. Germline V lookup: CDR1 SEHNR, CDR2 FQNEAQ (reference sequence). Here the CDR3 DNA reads TGTGCCAGCAGCTTCGGACTATCAGAGACCCAGTACTTC. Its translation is CASSFGLSETQYF.

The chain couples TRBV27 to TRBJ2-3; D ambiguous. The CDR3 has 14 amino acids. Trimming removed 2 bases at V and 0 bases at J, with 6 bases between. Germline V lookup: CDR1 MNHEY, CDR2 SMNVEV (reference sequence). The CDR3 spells CASSLGLSTDTQYF. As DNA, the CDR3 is TGTGCCAGCAGTTTAGGCCTTAGCACAGATACGCAGTATTTT.

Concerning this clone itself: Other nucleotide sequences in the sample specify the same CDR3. CDR3: CASSRGPNTEAFF. Here the CDR3 DNA reads TGTGCCAGTAGTAGGGGGCCTAACACTGAAGCTTTCTTT. The chain carries TRBV19 and TRBJ1-1, with D possibly matching TRBD1 (6 bases). The ends were cut back, 4 bases at V and 2 bases at J, with 8 bases in the middle. The CDR3 totals 13 residues. Germline V gene lookup returns CDR1 LNHDA and CDR2 SQIVND (reference sequence). Full variable domain (remainder filled in from reference TRBV19 and TRBJ1-1): DGGITQSPKYLFRKEGQNVTLSCEQNLNHDAMYWYRQDPGQGLRLIYYSQIVNDFQKGDIAEGYSVSREKKESFPLTVTSAQKNPTAFYLCASSRGPNTEAFFGQGTRLTVV.

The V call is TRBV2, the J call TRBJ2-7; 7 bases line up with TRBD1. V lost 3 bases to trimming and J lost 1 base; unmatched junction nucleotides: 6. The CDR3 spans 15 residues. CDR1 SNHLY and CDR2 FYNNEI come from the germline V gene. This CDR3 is CASSEGWDRSYEQYF. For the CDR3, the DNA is TGTGCCAGCAGTGAGGGGTGGGACAGATCCTACGAGCAGTACTTC.

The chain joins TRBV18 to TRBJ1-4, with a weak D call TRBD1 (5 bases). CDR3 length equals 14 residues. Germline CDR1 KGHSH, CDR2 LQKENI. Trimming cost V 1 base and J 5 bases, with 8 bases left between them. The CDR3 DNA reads TGTGCCAGCTCACCACAGGGGATGAATGAAAAACTGTTTTTT. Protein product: CASSPQGMNEKLFF. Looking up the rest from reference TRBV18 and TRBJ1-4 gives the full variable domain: NAGVMQNPRHLVRRRGQEARLRCSPMKGHSHVYWYRQLPEEGLKFMVYLQKENIIDESGMPKERFSAEFPKEGPSILRIQQVVRGDSAAYFCASSPQGMNEKLFFGSGTQLSVL.

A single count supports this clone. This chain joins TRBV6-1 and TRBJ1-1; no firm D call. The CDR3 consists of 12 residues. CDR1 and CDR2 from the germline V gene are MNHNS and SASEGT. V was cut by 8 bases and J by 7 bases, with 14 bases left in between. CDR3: CASGQGGIEAFF. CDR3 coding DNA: TGTGCCAGCGGCCAAGGAGGGATTGAAGCTTTCTTT.

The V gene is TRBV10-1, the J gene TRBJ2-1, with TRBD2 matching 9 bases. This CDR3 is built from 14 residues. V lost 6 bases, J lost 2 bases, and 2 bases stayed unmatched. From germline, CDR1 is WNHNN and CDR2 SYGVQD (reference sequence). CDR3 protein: CASSASGAYNEQFF. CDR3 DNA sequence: TGCGCCAGCAGCGCTAGCGGGGCCTACAATGAGCAGTTCTTC.

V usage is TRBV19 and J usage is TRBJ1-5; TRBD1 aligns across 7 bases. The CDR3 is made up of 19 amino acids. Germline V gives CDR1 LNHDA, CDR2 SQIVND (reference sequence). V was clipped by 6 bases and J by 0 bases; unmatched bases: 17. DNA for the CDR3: TGTGCCAGTAGACAAATAGACAGGGTTCGAGTTTATAGCAATCAGCCCCAGCATTTT. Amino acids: CASRQIDRVRVYSNQPQHF.

The CDR3, as DNA: TGCGCCAGCAGCTTGTCCGGGAGTGTAAACGAGCAGTACTTC. Protein: CASSLSGSVNEQYF. The chain has TRBV5-1 and TRBJ2-7, with a possible D match to TRBD2 (6 bases). Per germline, CDR1 SGHRS and CDR2 YFSETQ. The V end lost 1 base, the J end lost 5 bases, and 13 bases lay between the germline ends. This CDR3 has 14 residues.

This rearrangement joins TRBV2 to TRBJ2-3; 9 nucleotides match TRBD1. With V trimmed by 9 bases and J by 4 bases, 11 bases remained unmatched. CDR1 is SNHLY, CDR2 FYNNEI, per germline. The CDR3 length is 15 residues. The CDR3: CASHRDRELSDTQYF. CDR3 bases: TGTGCCAGTCATCGGGACAGGGAATTGTCAGATACGCAGTATTTT.

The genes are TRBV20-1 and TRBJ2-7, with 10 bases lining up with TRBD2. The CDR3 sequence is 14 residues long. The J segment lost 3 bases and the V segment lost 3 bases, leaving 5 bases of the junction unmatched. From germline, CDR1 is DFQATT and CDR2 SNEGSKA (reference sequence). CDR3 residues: CSASGLAGVYEQYF. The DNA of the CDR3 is TGCAGTGCTAGTGGGCTAGCGGGAGTCTACGAGCAGTACTTC.

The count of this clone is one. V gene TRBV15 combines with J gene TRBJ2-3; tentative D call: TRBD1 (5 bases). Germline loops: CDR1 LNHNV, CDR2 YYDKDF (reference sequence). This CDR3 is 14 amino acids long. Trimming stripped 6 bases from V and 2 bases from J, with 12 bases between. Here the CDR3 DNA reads TGTGCCACCAGTATGGACACCTACACAGATACGCAGTATTTT. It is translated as CATSMDTYTDTQYF.

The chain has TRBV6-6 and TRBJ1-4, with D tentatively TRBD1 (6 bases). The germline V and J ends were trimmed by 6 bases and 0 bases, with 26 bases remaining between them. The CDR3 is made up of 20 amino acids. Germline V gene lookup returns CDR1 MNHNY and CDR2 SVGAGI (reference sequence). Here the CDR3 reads CASSLVQYQGPLSTNEKLFF. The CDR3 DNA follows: TGTGCCAGCAGCCTAGTACAATATCAGGGGCCGCTATCAACTAATGAAAAACTGTTTTTT.

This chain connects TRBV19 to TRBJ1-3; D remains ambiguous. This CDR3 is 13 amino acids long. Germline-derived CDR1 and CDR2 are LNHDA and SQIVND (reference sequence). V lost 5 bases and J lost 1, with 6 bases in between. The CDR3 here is CASSSVSGNTIYF. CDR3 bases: TGTGCCAGTAGTTCGGTGTCTGGAAACACCATATATTTT.

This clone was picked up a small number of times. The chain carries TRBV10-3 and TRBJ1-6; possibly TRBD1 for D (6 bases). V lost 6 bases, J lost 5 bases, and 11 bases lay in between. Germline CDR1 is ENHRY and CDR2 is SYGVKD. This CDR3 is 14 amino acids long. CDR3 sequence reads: CAISRTDDNSPLHF. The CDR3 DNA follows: TGTGCCATCAGCCGGACAGACGATAATTCACCCCTCCACTTT.